A single sample is the source of the 6 T cell receptor beta chains below, sequenced in a study of shared T cell receptors in the human thymus. The method was immunoSEQ multiplex PCR; TCRdb's version includes in-frame clones alone and lacks a portion of them. The sample contains 700,000 or so clones, roughly 88% of which appear only once. The data were also submitted as part of a second study, on human thymus T cells.

Specimen: thymocytes. The origin of the receptors is a girl in the first two years of life with a congenital heart defect.

This rearrangement joins TRBV7-6 to TRBJ1-1, with a weak D call TRBD1 (5 bases). Germline V gene sequence: CDR1 SGHVS, CDR2 FNYEAQ. There are 16 residues in the CDR3. V was pared by 5 bases and J by 5 bases, with 21 bases between. CDR3 nucleotides: TGTGCCAGCAGCCCCTTTATTAGGCGGGGGAGGACTGAAGCTTTCTTT. It yields the protein CASSPFIRRGRTEAFF.

Here the CDR3 DNA reads TGTGCCATCAGTGAGTCACGCGCCGGACTATATTTAACTGAAGCTTTCTTT. Amino acids: CAISESRAGLYLTEAFF. The chain combines TRBV10-3 with TRBJ1-1, with D hard to call. V gave up 0 bases and J gave up 5 bases, with 19 bases separating them. The CDR3 has 17 amino acids. Germline V gene data show CDR1 as ENHRY and CDR2 as SYGVKD.

V usage is TRBV27 and J usage is TRBJ2-7; D perhaps matches TRBD1 (5 bases). CDR3 size: 15 residues. V was trimmed by 6 bases and J by 2 bases, leaving 17 bases between them. The germline V gene has CDR1 MNHEY and CDR2 SMNVEV (reference sequence). The CDR3 reads CASSPFLGAAYEQYF. For the CDR3, the DNA is TGTGCCAGCAGCCCCTTTTTAGGGGCCGCCTACGAGCAGTACTTC.

J is TRBJ1-2 and V is TRBV6-1, with D possibly TRBD1 on 5 matching bases. Trimming pared 6 bases from V and 5 bases from J, leaving 16 bases between. From germline, CDR1 is MNHNS and CDR2 SASEGT. CDR3 length: 14 residues. The chain's CDR3 is CASSIIDREYGYTF. Here the CDR3 DNA reads TGTGCCAGCAGCATTATAGACAGAGAATATGGCTACACCTTC.

The chain employs TRBV12-5 and TRBJ2-7, with 10 bases that match TRBD1. The CDR3 runs to 16 residues. Germline lookup yields CDR1 LGHNT and CDR2 FRNRAP. V dropped 4 bases and J dropped 5; count of bases not matched to a gene: 11. As DNA, the CDR3 is TGTGCTAGTGGTTCGCCATCGGGACAGGGGATCGACGAGCAGTACTTC. It codes for CASGSPSGQGIDEQYF.

The V gene is TRBV4-1, the J gene TRBJ2-7; 8 nucleotides align to TRBD1. Germline CDR1 is MGHRA and CDR2 is YSYEKL. Trimming removed 1 base from V and 3 bases from J; junction bases left unmatched: 11. The CDR3 covers 17 residues. CDR3 amino acids: CASSQVSTGVTYYEQYF. CDR3 in DNA: TGCGCCAGCAGCCAAGTATCGACAGGGGTGACCTACTACGAGCAGTACTTC.